The clone carrying this T cell receptor (beta chain) was recorded a few times. The entry originates in a study of patients and donors after allogeneic stem cell transplantation. Each CDR3 protein is one row after TCRdb ran MiXCR on the RT-PCR reads. The table has about 400,000 distinct CDR3 sequences, 16% seen once. The V gene's germline CDR1 is SGHNT and CDR2 YENEEA. The CDR3 contains 12 residues. The ends were cut back, 8 bases at V and 3 bases at J, with 11 bases in the middle. The chain carries TRBV11-3 and TRBJ2-7; D call uncertain. The clonotype comes from a human donor who was either an allogeneic HSCT recipient or a stem cell or donor lymphocyte infusion donor (not recorded which). It is not recorded whose cells these are; they may come from a transplant donor. The specimen was blood, either unsorted or a sorted T cell fraction (not recorded which). In DNA, the CDR3 is TGTGCCAGCTCTGGCACAAACTACGAGCAGTACTTC. It is translated as CASSGTNYEQYF.